The clone carrying this TCR beta chain was observed many times. The CDR3 contains 13 residues. V lost 0 bases to trimming and J lost 1 base, with 4 bases between them. Germline V gene lookup returns CDR1 SGDLS and CDR2 YYNGEE. TCR beta CDR3 regions were amplified from RNA transcripts. The TCR CDR3 first-round RT-PCR relied on the HTBI primer set. One entry per CDR3 protein results from TCRdb running MiXCR on the multiplex PCR reads. The sample has about 560,000 distinct CDR3 sequences, 16% seen once. This entry belongs to a study of T cells in Graves' hyperthyroidism and ophthalmopathy. Hyperthyroidism in the patients, aged 18 to 65, was newly diagnosed and under 2 months in duration. PBMCs were obtained from 10 ml fresh peripheral blood.

The material sequenced was blood. The source is a woman aged 18-35 years with Graves' hyperthyroidism. This sequence joins TRBV9 and TRBJ1-2; D is uncertain. The CDR3 loop is CASSVAVNYGYTF. The CDR3 nucleotides read TGTGCCAGCAGCGTAGCCGTTAACTATGGCTACACCTTC.